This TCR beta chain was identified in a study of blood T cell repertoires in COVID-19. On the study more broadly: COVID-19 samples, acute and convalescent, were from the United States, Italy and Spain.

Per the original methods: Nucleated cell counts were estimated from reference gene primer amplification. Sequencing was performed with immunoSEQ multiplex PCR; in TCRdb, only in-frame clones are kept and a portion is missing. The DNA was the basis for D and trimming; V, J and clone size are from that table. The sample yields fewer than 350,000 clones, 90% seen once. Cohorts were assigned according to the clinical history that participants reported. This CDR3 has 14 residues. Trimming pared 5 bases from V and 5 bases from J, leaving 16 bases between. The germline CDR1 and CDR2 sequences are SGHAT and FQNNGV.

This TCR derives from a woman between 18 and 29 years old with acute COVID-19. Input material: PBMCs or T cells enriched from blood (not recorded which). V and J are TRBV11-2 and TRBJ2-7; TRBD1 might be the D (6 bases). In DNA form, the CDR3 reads TGTGCCAGCAGCCCCCCGAGGGGGACAAACGAGCAGTACTTC. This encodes CASSPPRGTNEQYF.